This passage covers 24 T cell receptor beta chains from one sample sequenced in a study of blood T cell repertoires in COVID-19. Only in-frame clones appear in the TCRdb table, and some are missing; sequencing was by immunoSEQ multiplex PCR. The sample yields over 130,000 clones, about nine tenths seen once. The sequencing input was peripheral blood. The source of these receptors is an older woman with active or convalescent COVID-19.

The chain links TRBV6-1 to TRBJ1-5; 9 nucleotides match TRBD1. The CDR3 spans 16 residues. V shed 4 bases, J shed 6 bases, and the junction held 10 bases outside the gene matches. Germline V gene data show CDR1 as MNHNS and CDR2 as SASEGT. In nucleotides, the CDR3 is TGTGCCAGCAGTGGTCCGGGACAGGGATTTCTTCAGCCCCAGCATTTT. Encoded protein: CASSGPGQGFLQPQHF.

The V call is TRBV5-1, the J call TRBJ1-2, with TRBD1 matching 10 bases. Germline CDR1 SGHRS, CDR2 YFSETQ. CDR3 size: 17 residues. V trimming: 0 bases; J trimming: 2 bases; junction bases outside the gene matches: 7. CDR3 sequence (DNA): TGCGCCAGCAGCTTGGAAGTCCGGACAGGGGGAAACTATGGCTACACCTTC. It codes for CASSLEVRTGGNYGYTF.

This clone was picked up one time. The J gene is TRBJ1-5, the V gene TRBV7-2; TRBD1 might be the D (5 bases). This CDR3 has 15 amino acids. Trimming stripped 1 base from V and 5 bases from J, with 12 bases between. CDR1 SGHTA and CDR2 FQGNSA come from the germline V gene. CDR3 region: CASSLEGYSHQPQHF. CDR3 coding DNA: TGTGCCAGCAGCTTAGAGGGGTATTCGCATCAGCCCCAGCATTTT.

The chain links TRBV18 to TRBJ2-7, with D possibly matching TRBD1 (5 bases). Germline V CDR1 and CDR2: KGHSH, LQKENI. CDR3 length: 13 amino acids. Trimming left V 3 bases short and J 8 bases short, with 14 bases between. CDR3 in DNA: TGTGCCAGCTCACCTAGCTTGCAGGGTAAGCAGTACTTC. Its translation: CASSPSLQGKQYF.

V gene TRBV5-6 combines with J gene TRBJ1-1; no clear D. Germline CDR1 is SGHDT and CDR2 is YYEEEE. Trimming shortened V by 3 bases and J by 7 bases, and 10 bases separated the two germline ends. The CDR3 contains 12 residues. CDR3 in DNA: TGTGCCAGCAGCTCGATGGGAGGTGAAGCTTTCTTT. Translated, it gives CASSSMGGEAFF.

The V gene is TRBV4-3, the J gene TRBJ1-2; tentatively, D is TRBD1 (6 bases). This CDR3 region has 14 residues. The V and J ends lost 0 bases and 8 bases respectively, with 13 bases between them. CDR1 is LGHNA and CDR2 is YSLEER in the germline V gene. In nucleotides, the CDR3 is TGCGCCAGCAGCCAAGAAACAGGGAGTGTCGGCTACACCTTC. Its protein is CASSQETGSVGYTF.

This clone was recorded only once. The chain carries TRBV7-2 and TRBJ2-7; D uncertain. The CDR3 sequence is 14 residues long. The V gene's germline CDR1 is SGHTA and CDR2 FQGNSA. Trimming stripped 1 base from V and 0 bases from J, with 7 bases between. DNA for the CDR3: TGTGCCAGCAGCTTAGGCGTTAGCTCCTACGAGCAGTACTTC. Translation: CASSLGVSSYEQYF.

The chain couples TRBV5-1 to TRBJ2-7; no clear D gene. The V gene lost 0 bases and the J gene lost 2 bases, with 9 bases spanning the gap. Germline V lookup: CDR1 SGHRS, CDR2 YFSETQ. This CDR3 comprises 14 residues. The CDR3 spells CASSLARKAYEQYF. Written as DNA, the CDR3 is TGCGCCAGCAGCTTGGCCAGGAAAGCCTACGAGCAGTACTTC.

The rearrangement joins TRBV7-2 to TRBJ2-5; 9 nucleotides match TRBD2. CDR3 size: 15 residues. J lost 4 bases, V lost 3 bases, and 6 bases had no gene match. CDR1 is SGHTA and CDR2 is FQGNSA in the germline V gene. The CDR3 reads CASSFLAGVSETQYF. The CDR3 bases are TGTGCCAGCAGCTTCTTAGCGGGGGTGTCAGAGACCCAGTACTTC.

The chain has TRBV25-1 and TRBJ1-2; D gene ambiguous. Per the germline V gene, CDR1 is MGHDK and CDR2 is SYGVNS. This CDR3 has 12 residues. Trimming took off 8 bases at V and 4 bases at J, with 11 bases between the two ends. The CDR3 protein is CASGEALYGYTF. The CDR3 DNA is TGTGCCAGCGGGGAGGCCCTCTATGGCTACACCTTC.

The chain carries TRBV18 and TRBJ1-2; 10 nucleotides agree with TRBD1. J was trimmed by 10 bases and V by 6 bases; bases with no gene match: 11. Looked up from germline, CDR1 is KGHSH and CDR2 is LQKENI. There are 14 residues in the CDR3. The CDR3 DNA reads as TGTGCCAGCTCCCCGAATGCCGGGACAGGGGCCTACACCTTC. Protein sequence: CASSPNAGTGAYTF.

This chain links TRBV7-2 with TRBJ1-2, with 10 nucleotides matching TRBD1. This CDR3 spans 13 amino acids. V lost 4 bases to trimming and J lost 8 bases; unmatched junction nucleotides: 4. Per the germline V gene, CDR1 is SGHTA and CDR2 is FQGNSA. The CDR3 loop is CASSWGTGEGYTF. The CDR3, as DNA: TGTGCCAGCAGCTGGGGGACAGGGGAAGGCTACACCTTC. Looking up the rest from reference TRBV7-2 and TRBJ1-2 gives the full variable domain: GAGVSQSPSNKVTEKGKDVELRCDPISGHTALYWYRQSLGQGLEFLIYFQGNSAPDKSGLPSDRFSAERTGGSVSTLTIQRTQQEDSAVYLCASSWGTGEGYTFGSGTRLTVV.

The chain uses TRBV7-2 and TRBJ2-1, with 12 nucleotides matching TRBD2. Germline trimming cut 5 bases from V and 10 bases from J; bases unmatched to any gene: 9. The CDR3 contains 15 residues. Germline CDR1 and CDR2: SGHTA and FQGNSA. The CDR3: CASSPGLAGGREQFF. DNA for the CDR3: TGTGCCAGCAGCCCTGGGCTAGCGGGGGGGCGGGAGCAGTTCTTC.

The chain is built from TRBV19 and TRBJ1-1; D perhaps matches TRBD1 (5 bases). Trimming took off 6 bases at V and 2 bases at J, with 25 bases between the two ends. In germline, CDR1 is LNHDA, CDR2 SQIVND (reference sequence). CDR3 length: 18 residues. DNA for the CDR3: TGTGCCAGTAGGGGGAGGCCTTCGACATGGGGCAAAAACACTGAAGCTTTCTTT. Its translation: CASRGRPSTWGKNTEAFF.

The CDR3 DNA sequence: TGTGCCAGCAGCTTAAGGGGGTCGGGTCAAAAACTGTTTTTT. Protein product: CASSLRGSGQKLFF. V usage is TRBV7-9 and J usage is TRBJ1-4, with D perhaps TRBD1 (6 bases). CDR3 length equals 14 residues. V lost 2 bases, J lost 9 bases, and 13 bases lay in between. The V gene's germline CDR1 is SEHNR and CDR2 FQNEAQ (reference sequence).

This chain joins TRBV3-1 (or the pseudogene TRBV3-2) and TRBJ1-1, with 12 bases matching TRBD1. V dropped 2 bases and J dropped 6; count of bases not matched to a gene: 10. The CDR3 loop spans 17 amino acids. Germline values: CDR1 LGHDT, CDR2 YNNKEL (reference sequence). The CDR3 DNA sequence: TGTGCCAGCAGCCAAAAGATGCCGGGACAGGGGGCACCTGAAGCTTTCTTT. It yields the protein CASSQKMPGQGAPEAFF.

The chain carries TRBV7-9 and TRBJ1-4; D not certain. The CDR3 contains 18 residues. The germline CDR1 and CDR2 sequences are SEHNR and FQNEAQ (reference sequence). V lost 0 bases, J lost 8 bases, and 22 bases lay in between. The DNA for the CDR3 is TGTGCCAGCAGCTTAGCGCCCGGGCAAGAGGGTGGGGAAGAAAAACTGTTTTTT. Residues: CASSLAPGQEGGEEKLFF.

This clone was recorded only once. The V call is TRBV6-5, the J call TRBJ2-4; 12 bases align to TRBD2. With 6 bases clipped from V and 7 bases from J, the junction kept 4 bases outside the gene matches. CDR3 size: 14 residues. Germline CDR1 reads MNHEY; CDR2 reads SVGAGI. CDR3 protein: CASSRGLAGNIQYF. The CDR3 DNA reads TGTGCCAGCAGCCGTGGACTAGCGGGGAACATTCAGTACTTC.

The CDR3 loop is CASRDRSNTGELFF. The CDR3 nucleotides are TGTGCCAGCAGGGACAGGTCGAACACCGGGGAGCTGTTTTTT. The chain is built from TRBV2 and TRBJ2-2; the match to TRBD1 covers 7 bases. This CDR3 comprises 14 residues. CDR1 and CDR2 (germline): SNHLY, FYNNEI. The V segment lost 6 bases and the J segment 0 bases; nucleotides outside the gene matches: 1.

V gene TRBV2 combines with J gene TRBJ1-4; 7 nucleotides line up with TRBD1. With 6 bases clipped from V and 0 bases from J, the junction kept 16 bases outside the gene matches. The CDR3 covers 19 residues. The V gene's germline CDR1 is SNHLY and CDR2 FYNNEI. For the CDR3, the DNA is TGTGCCAGCAGCAACTACCCTGGGACAGTCGGGACAACTAATGAAAAACTGTTTTTT. Residues: CASSNYPGTVGTTNEKLFF.

The chain has TRBV12-3 or TRBV12-4 and TRBJ2-4; 7 nucleotides match TRBD1. Unmatched junction bases numbered 0, after V lost 2 bases and J lost 8 bases. CDR3 length equals 12 residues. The CDR3: CASSLTGDIQYF. The DNA for the CDR3 is TGTGCCAGCAGTTTAACAGGGGACATTCAGTACTTC.

This clone was recorded at least ten times. The chain recombines TRBV7-9 with TRBJ1-1, with D possibly TRBD1 on 5 matching bases. V lost 7 bases, J lost 1 base, and 13 bases lay in between. The CDR3 length is 14 residues. Germline loops: CDR1 SEHNR, CDR2 FQNEAQ (reference sequence). The CDR3 is CASNPSGGNTEAFF. The DNA for the CDR3 is TGTGCCAGCAACCCTTCGGGGGGGAACACTGAAGCTTTCTTT.

The CDR3 sequence is CASSLGRGYGYTF. CDR3 bases: TGTGCCAGCAGTTTAGGGAGGGGTTATGGCTACACCTTC. The rearrangement links TRBV12-3 or TRBV12-4 to TRBJ1-2, with D tentatively TRBD1 (5 bases). This CDR3 spans 13 amino acids. Trimming removed 1 base from V and 5 bases from J, with 8 bases in between.

The genes are TRBV27 and TRBJ1-2; D is unclear. Trimming shortened V by 4 bases and J by 0 bases, and 15 bases separated the two germline ends. CDR1 and CDR2 from the germline V gene are MNHEY and SMNVEV (reference sequence). CDR3 size: 16 residues. This CDR3 is CASSSLLTQSNYGYTF. The CDR3 coding sequence is TGTGCCAGCAGTTCTCTCCTGACTCAGTCTAACTATGGCTACACCTTC.